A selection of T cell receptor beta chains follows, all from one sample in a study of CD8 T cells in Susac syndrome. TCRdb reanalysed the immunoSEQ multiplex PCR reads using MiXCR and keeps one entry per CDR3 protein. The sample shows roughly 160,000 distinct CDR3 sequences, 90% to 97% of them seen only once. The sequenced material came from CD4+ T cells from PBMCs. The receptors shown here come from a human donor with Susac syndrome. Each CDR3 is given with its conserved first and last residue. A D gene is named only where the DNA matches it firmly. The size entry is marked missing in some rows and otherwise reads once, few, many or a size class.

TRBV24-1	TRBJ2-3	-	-	CATSDARGAADTQYF	TGTGCCACCAGTGATGCTAGAGGGGCGGCAGATACGCAGTATTTT
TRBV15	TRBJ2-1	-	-	CATSRSLKGDEQFF	TGTGCCACCAGCAGATCCCTTAAAGGCGATGAGCAGTTCTTC
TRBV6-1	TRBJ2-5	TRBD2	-	CASSRYSGGPGETQYF	TGTGCCAGCAGCCGCTATTCGGGAGGGCCGGGGGAGACCCAGTACTTC
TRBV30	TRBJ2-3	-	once	CAWSFSDTQYF	TGTGCCTGGAGTTTCTCAGATACGCAGTATTTT
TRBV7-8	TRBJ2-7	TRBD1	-	CASSLEGQGSLEQYF	TGTGCCAGCAGCTTAGAGGGACAGGGAAGTCTCGAGCAGTACTTC
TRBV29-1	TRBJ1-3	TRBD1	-	CSVYGQGSGNTIYF	TGCAGCGTTTACGGACAGGGCTCTGGAAACACCATATATTTT
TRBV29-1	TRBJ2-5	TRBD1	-	CSAAFGTGTETQYF	TGCAGCGCAGCATTCGGGACAGGGACTGAGACCCAGTACTTC
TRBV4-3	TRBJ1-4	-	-	CASSQAGNEKLFF	TGCGCCAGCAGCCAAGCAGGGAATGAAAAACTGTTTTTT
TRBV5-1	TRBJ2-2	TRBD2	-	CASSLGSSGTGELFF	TGCGCCAGCAGCTTGGGATCTAGCGGCACCGGGGAGCTGTTTTTT
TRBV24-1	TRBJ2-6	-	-	CATSATGANVLTF	TGTGCCACCAGTGCCACTGGGGCCAACGTCCTGACTTTC
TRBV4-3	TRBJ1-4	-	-	CASSPTWGLNEKLFF	TGCGCCAGCAGCCCGACGTGGGGTTTGAATGAAAAACTGTTTTTT
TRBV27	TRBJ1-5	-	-	CASSLRDSNQPQHF	TGTGCCAGCAGTTTGCGGGACAGCAATCAGCCCCAGCATTTT
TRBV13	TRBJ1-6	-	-	CASSSTGSSNSPLHF	TGTGCCAGCAGTTCCACAGGGTCTTCTAATTCACCCCTCCACTTT
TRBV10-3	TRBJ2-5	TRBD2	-	CAVSTSGGAETQYF	TGTGCCGTCTCGACTAGCGGGGGGGCCGAGACCCAGTACTTC
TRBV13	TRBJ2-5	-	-	CASSAGTVQETQYF	TGTGCCAGCAGCGCGGGGACAGTTCAAGAGACCCAGTACTTC
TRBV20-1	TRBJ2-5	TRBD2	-	CSATLAGVETQYF	TGCAGTGCTACCCTAGCGGGAGTAGAGACCCAGTACTTC
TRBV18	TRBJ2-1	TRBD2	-	CASSQGLAEGNEQFF	TGTGCCAGCTCGCAGGGACTAGCGGAAGGTAATGAGCAGTTCTTC
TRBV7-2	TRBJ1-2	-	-	CASSGNGQLWYGYTF	TGTGCCAGCAGCGGTAACGGACAGCTGTGGTATGGCTACACCTTC
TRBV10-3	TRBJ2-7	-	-	CAISGSSYEQYF	TGTGCCATCAGTGGGTCATCCTACGAGCAGTACTTC
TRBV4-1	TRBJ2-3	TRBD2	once	CASRPLAGVADTQYF	TGCGCCAGCAGACCACTAGCGGGGGTGGCAGATACGCAGTATTTT
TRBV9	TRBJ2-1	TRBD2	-	CASSEGLAGTKFF	TGTGCCAGCAGCGAGGGACTAGCGGGAACAAAGTTCTTC
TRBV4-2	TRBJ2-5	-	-	CASSQSSGETQYF	TGTGCCAGCAGCCAATCCTCCGGAGAGACCCAGTACTTC
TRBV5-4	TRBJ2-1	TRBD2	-	CASSSGTSGSYNEQFF	TGTGCCAGCAGTTCCGGGACTAGCGGTTCCTACAATGAGCAGTTCTTC
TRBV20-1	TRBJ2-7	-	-	CSARKGGGLYEQYF	TGCAGTGCTAGAAAGGGTGGCGGACTTTACGAGCAGTACTTC
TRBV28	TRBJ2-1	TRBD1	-	CASSSTGGFGYNEQFF	TGTGCCAGCAGTTCCACAGGGGGCTTCGGCTACAATGAGCAGTTCTTC
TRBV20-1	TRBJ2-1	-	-	CSASSRAYNEQFF	TGCAGTGCTAGTTCCAGGGCCTACAATGAGCAGTTCTTC